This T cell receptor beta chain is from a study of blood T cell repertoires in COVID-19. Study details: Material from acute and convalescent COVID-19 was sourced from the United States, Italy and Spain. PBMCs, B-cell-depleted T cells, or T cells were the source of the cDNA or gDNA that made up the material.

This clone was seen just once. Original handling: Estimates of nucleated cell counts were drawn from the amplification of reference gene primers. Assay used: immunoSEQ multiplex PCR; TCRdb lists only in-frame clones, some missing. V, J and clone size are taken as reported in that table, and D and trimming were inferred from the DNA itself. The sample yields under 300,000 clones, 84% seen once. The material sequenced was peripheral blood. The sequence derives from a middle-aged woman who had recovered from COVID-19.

CDR3 DNA: TGCGCCAGCAGCTTGTCGACTTCGAGGAATTCACCCCTCCACTTT. This sequence encodes CASSLSTSRNSPLHF. This chain links TRBV5-1 with TRBJ1-6, with D unclear. Trimming cost V 1 base and J 7 bases, with 12 bases left between them. Germline CDR1 and CDR2: SGHRS and YFSETQ. There are 15 residues in the CDR3.